Described below is a single TCR beta chain sequence and its context. This record belongs to a study of blood T cell repertoires in COVID-19. Method: immunoSEQ multiplex PCR; TCRdb's copy keeps in-frame clones and lacks some. The sample includes over 200,000 clones, 65% to 90% of them seen just once. This CDR3 contains 14 residues. Germline V gives CDR1 SGHDN, CDR2 FVKESK. Trimming cost V 0 bases and J 14 bases; bases outside gene matches: 12. Cohort 3 donors were reported recovered after two negative PCRs, clearance, or symptom resolution. The material sequenced was PBMCs or T cells enriched from blood (not recorded which). The clonotype originates from a young man who had recovered from COVID-19. The V gene is TRBV14, the J gene TRBJ1-2; 7 nucleotides match TRBD1. CDR3 sequence (DNA): TGTGCCAGCAGCCAAGACTCGACAGGGTTAGGATGGACCTTC. Translation gives CASSQDSTGLGWTF.